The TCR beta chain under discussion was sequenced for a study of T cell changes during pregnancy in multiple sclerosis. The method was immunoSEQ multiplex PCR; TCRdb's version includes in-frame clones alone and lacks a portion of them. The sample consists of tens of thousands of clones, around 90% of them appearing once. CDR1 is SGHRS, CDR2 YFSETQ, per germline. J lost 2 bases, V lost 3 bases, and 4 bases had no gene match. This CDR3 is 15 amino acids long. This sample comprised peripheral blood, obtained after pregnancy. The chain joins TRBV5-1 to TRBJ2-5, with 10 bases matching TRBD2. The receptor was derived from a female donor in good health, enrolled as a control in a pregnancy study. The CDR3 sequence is CASSYIAGGQETQYF. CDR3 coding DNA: TGCGCCAGCAGCTACATAGCGGGAGGACAAGAGACCCAGTACTTC.